The present entry profiles one T cell receptor beta chain with its context. Its antigen is as yet unknown. Clones were sequenced by immunoSEQ multiplex PCR, and TCRdb holds only the in-frame ones, with some missing. The sample contains approximately 70,000 clones, 95% of which appear only once. Thymus pieces cut out during corrective heart surgery were the tissue that was used. Donors were healthy Finnish infants having corrective surgery for congenital heart defects. This specimen comes from a study of human thymus T cells. Whole-study findings and limits: Related work showed strongly overlapping thymic repertoires across unrelated individuals. What appeared biased in thymic and blood repertoires was the usage of V and J genes.

The CDR3 covers 16 residues. The ends lost 2 bases at V and 2 bases at J; junction bases unmatched: 8. Germline CDR1 reads MNHNS; CDR2 reads SASEGT. The specimen sequenced was thymus tissue. The source is a girl under two years old with a congenital heart defect but otherwise immunologically healthy. The rearrangement links TRBV6-1 to TRBJ2-7; TRBD2 agrees at 8 bases. The CDR3 sequence: CASSESGLAATYEQYF. CDR3 bases: TGTGCCAGCAGTGAATCCGGACTAGCTGCTACCTACGAGCAGTACTTC.